This TCR beta chain was found in a study of T cell responses to AZD1222 COVID-19 vaccine. Data came from immunoSEQ multiplex PCR; TCRdb stores just in-frame clones and leaves some out. The sample consists of about 150,000 clones, about 87% of them appearing once. About this clone: Its antigen is unidentified.

The CDR3 contains 13 residues. Germline V gene data show CDR1 as SGHKS and CDR2 as YYEKEE (reference sequence). V dropped 2 bases and J dropped 6 bases, with 6 bases sitting between them. Study results and limitations: The donor group comprised mostly white British people and more females; the analysis possibly underestimated clonal diversity.

The sample consisted of peripheral blood, taken on day 0 of AZD1222 vaccination. This TCR was recovered from an adult in good health. The rearrangement links TRBV5-5 to TRBJ1-6, with D unclear. CDR3 bases: TGTGCCAGCAGCTTACAGAGTAATTCACCCCTCCACTTT. This codes for CASSLQSNSPLHF.